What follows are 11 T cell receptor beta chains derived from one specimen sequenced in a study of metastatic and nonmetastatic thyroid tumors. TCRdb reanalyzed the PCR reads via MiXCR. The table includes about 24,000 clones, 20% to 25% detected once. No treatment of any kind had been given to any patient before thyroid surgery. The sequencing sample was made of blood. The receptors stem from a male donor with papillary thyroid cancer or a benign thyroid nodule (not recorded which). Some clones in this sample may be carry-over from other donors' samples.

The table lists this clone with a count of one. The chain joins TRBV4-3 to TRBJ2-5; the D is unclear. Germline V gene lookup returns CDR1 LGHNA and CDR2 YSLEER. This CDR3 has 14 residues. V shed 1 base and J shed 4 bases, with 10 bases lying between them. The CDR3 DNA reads TGCGCCAGCAGCCAAGCTTTGGCAGGAGAGACCCAGTACTTC. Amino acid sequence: CASSQALAGETQYF.

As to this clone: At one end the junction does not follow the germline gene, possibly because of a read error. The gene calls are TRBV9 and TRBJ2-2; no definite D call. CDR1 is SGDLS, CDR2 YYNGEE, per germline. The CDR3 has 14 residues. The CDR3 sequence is CASSVYGFTVELFF. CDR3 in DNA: TGTGCCAGCAGTGTCTACGGGTTCACCGTGGAGCTGTTTTTT.

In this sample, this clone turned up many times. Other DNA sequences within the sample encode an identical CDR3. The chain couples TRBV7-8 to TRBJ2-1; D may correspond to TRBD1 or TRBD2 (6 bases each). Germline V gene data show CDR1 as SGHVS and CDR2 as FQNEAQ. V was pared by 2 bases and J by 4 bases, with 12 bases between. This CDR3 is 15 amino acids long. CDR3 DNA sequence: TGTGCCAGCAGCTTACGGGGGCTAGCGTACAATGAGCAGTTCTTC. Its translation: CASSLRGLAYNEQFF.

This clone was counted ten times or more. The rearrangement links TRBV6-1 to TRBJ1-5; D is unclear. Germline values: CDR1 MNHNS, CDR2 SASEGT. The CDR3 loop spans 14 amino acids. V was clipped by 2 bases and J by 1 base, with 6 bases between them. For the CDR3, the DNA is TGTGCCAGCAGTGAATTCGACAGCAATCAGCCCCAGCATTTT. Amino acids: CASSEFDSNQPQHF.

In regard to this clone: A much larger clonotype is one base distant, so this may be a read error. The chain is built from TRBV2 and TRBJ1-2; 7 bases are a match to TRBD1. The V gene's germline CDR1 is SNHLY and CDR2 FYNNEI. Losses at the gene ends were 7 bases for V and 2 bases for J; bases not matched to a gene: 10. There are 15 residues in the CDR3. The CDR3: CASIPRGGINYGYTF. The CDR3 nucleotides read TGTGCCAGCATCCCCAGGGGGGGTATAAACTATGGCTACACCTTC.

The CDR3 sequence is CASSYGRLAYEQYF. The CDR3 bases are TGTGCCAGCAGCTACGGACGGCTAGCCTACGAGCAGTACTTC. The V call is TRBV7-2, the J call TRBJ2-7, with D hard to call. Germline V gives CDR1 SGHTA, CDR2 FQGNSA. Trimming removed 4 bases from V and 2 bases from J, with 12 bases in between. This CDR3 contains 14 residues.

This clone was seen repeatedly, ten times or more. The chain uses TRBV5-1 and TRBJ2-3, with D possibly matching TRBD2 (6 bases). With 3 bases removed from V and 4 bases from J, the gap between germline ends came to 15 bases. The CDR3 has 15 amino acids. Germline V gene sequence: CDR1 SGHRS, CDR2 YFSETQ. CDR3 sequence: CASSSTGVFPDTQYF. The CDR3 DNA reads TGCGCCAGCAGCTCAACGGGGGTTTTCCCAGATACGCAGTATTTT.

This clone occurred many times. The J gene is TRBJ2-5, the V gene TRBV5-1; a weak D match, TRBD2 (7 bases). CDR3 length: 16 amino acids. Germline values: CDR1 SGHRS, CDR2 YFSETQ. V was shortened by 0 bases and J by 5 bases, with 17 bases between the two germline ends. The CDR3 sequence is CASSLAAGADRETQYF. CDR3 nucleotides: TGCGCCAGCAGCTTGGCCGCGGGGGCTGACCGGGAGACCCAGTACTTC.

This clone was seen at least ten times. The DNA for the CDR3 is TGTGCCAGCAGCTTAGTAAGGCAGTCGAGGGGCACAGATACGCAGTATTTT. Translated, it gives CASSLVRQSRGTDTQYF. The J gene is TRBJ2-3, the V gene TRBV7-8, with D tentatively TRBD2 (5 bases). Trimming left V 1 base short and J 1 base short, with 15 bases between. The CDR3 extends over 17 amino acids. Germline CDR1 reads SGHVS; CDR2 reads FQNEAQ. Drawing the rest from reference TRBV7-8 and TRBJ2-3, the complete variable domain is GAGVSQSPRYKVAKRGQDVALRCDPISGHVSLFWYQQALGQGPEFLTYFQNEAQLDKSGLPSDRFFAERPEGSVSTLKIQRTQQEDSAVYLCASSLVRQSRGTDTQYFGPGTRLTVL.

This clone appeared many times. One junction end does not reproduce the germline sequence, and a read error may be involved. CDR3 loop: CASGQGTRGTNEKLFF. CDR3 DNA sequence: TGTGCCAGCGGCCAAGGGACGAGAGGAACTAACGAAAAACTGTTTTTT. The chain couples TRBV4-2 to TRBJ1-4; D is possibly TRBD1 (5 bases). The CDR3 length is 16 residues. Germline loops: CDR1 LGHNA, CDR2 YNFKEQ.

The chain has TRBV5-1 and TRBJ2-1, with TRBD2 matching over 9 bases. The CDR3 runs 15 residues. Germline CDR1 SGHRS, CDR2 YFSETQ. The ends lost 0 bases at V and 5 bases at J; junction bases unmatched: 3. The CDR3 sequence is CASSLGGRANNEQFF. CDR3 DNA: TGCGCCAGCAGCTTGGGCGGGAGGGCCAACAATGAGCAGTTCTTC.